The present TCR beta chain was sequenced within a study of blood T cell repertoires in COVID-19. Study-level background: Material from acute and convalescent COVID-19 was sourced from the United States, Italy and Spain. T cells, B-cell-depleted T cells, or PBMCs supplied cDNA or gDNA.

After removal of 3 bases from V and 0 bases from J, the junction contained 7 bases not matched to a gene. Germline V CDR1 and CDR2: LNHDA, SQIVND (reference sequence). The CDR3 contains 16 residues. Per the study methods: Cell counts per sample came from amplifying reference gene primers. Generated by immunoSEQ multiplex PCR, the TCRdb table keeps only in-frame clones and is missing some. V and J calls and clone size follow that table, whereas D and trimming were derived from the DNA. This sample carries around 100,000 clones, roughly 89% of them seen once, and the ten largest clones take 17%. The sample was peripheral blood. The TCR was taken from an elderly woman in a cohort sampled during active COVID-19. The V and J genes are TRBV19 and TRBJ2-7, with TRBD2 matching over 8 bases. CDR3 protein: CASSMSASGLSYEQYF. As DNA, the CDR3 is TGTGCCAGTAGTATGAGTGCTAGCGGGCTCTCCTACGAGCAGTACTTC.